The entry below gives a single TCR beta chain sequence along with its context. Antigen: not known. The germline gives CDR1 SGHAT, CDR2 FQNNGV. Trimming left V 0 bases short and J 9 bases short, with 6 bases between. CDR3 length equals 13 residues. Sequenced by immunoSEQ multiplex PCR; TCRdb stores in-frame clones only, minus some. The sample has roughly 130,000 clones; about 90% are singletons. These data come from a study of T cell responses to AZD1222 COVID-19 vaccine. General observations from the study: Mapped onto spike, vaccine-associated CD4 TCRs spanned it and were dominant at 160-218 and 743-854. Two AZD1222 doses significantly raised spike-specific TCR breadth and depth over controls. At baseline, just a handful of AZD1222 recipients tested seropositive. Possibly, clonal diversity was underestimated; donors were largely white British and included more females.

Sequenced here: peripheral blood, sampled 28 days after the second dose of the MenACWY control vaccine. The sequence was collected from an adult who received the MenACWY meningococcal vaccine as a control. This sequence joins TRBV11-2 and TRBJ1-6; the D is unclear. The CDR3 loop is CASSLDSGSPLHF. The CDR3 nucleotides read TGTGCCAGCAGCTTAGATTCAGGTTCACCCCTCCACTTT.